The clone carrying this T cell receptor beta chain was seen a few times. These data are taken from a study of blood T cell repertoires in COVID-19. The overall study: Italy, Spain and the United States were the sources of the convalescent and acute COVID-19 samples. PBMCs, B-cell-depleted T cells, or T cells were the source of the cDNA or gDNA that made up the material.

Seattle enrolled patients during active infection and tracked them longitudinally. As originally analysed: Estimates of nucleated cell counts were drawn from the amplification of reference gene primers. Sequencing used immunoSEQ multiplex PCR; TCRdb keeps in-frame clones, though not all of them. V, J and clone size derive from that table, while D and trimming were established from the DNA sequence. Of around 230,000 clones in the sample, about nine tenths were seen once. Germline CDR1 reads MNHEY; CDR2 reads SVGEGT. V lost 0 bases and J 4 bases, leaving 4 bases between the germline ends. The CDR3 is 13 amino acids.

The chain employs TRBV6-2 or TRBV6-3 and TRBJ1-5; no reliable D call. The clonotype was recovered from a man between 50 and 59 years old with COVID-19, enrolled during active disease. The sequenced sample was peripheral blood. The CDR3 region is CASSYSRNQPQHF. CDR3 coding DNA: TGTGCCAGCAGTTACTCCAGGAATCAGCCCCAGCATTTT.